This TCR beta chain derives from a study of blood T cell repertoires in COVID-19. Study overall: Acute-phase and convalescent COVID-19 samples originated in the United States, Italy and Spain.

This clone was counted between two and nine times. Measured with immunoSEQ multiplex PCR; TCRdb has only the in-frame clones, and not every one. This table holds around 64,000 clones, just over 85% found once. Germline V gene sequence: CDR1 LNHDA, CDR2 SQIVND (reference sequence). J lost 12 bases, V lost 3 bases, and 3 bases had no gene match. CDR3 size: 11 residues. The TCR sequence derives from a man in his forties or fifties with active COVID-19. V and J are TRBV19 and TRBJ1-1, with 8 bases that match TRBD1. Sequenced sample: peripheral blood. The CDR3 nucleotides read TGTGCCAGTAGTATGGCAGGGGGCTCTTTCTTT. Translated: CASSMAGGSFF.